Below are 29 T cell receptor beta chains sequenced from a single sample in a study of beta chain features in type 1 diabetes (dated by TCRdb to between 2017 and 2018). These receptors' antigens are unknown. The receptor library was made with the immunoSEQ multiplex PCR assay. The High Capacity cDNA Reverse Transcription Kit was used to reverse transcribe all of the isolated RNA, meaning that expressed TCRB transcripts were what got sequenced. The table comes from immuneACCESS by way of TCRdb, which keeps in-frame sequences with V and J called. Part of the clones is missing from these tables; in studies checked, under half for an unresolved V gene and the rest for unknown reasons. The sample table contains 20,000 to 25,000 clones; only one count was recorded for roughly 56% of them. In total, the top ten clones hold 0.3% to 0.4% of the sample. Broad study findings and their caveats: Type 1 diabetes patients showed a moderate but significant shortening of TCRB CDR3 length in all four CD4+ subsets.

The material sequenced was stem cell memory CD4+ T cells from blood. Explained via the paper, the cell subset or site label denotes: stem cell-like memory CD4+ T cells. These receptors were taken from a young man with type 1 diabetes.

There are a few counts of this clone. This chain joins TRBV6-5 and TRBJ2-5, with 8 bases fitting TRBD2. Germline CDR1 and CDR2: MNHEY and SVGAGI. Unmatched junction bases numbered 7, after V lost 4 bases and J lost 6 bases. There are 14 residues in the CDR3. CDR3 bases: TGTGCCAGCAGTTCACGGGGGGGCCTCCAGACCCAGTACTTC. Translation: CASSSRGGLQTQYF.

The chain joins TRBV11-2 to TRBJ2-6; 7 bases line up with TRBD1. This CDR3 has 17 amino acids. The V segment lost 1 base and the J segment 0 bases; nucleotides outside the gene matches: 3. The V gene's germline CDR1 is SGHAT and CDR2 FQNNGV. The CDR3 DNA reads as TGTGCCAGCAGCTTAGGACAGGGTTTCTCTGGGGCCAACGTCCTGACTTTC. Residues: CASSLGQGFSGANVLTF.

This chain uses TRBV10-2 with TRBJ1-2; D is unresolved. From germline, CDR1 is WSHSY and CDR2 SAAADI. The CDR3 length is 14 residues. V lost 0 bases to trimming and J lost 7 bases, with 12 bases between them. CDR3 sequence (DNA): TGCGCCAGCAGTGAGTCGGTAACAGCAGGTGGCTACACCTTC. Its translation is CASSESVTAGGYTF.

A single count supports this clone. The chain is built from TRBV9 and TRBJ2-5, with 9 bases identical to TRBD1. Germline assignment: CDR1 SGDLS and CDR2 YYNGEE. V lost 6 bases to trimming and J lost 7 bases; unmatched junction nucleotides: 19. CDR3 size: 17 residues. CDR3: CASTKGGDRVNFGTQYF. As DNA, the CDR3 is TGTGCCAGCACCAAGGGTGGGGACAGGGTAAACTTTGGGACCCAGTACTTC.

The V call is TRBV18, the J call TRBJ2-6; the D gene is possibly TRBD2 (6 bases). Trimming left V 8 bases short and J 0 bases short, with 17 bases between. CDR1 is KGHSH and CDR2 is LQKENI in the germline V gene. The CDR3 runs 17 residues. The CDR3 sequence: CASQPPRGSSGANVLTF. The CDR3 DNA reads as TGTGCCAGCCAACCACCGCGGGGAAGCTCTGGGGCCAACGTCCTGACTTTC.

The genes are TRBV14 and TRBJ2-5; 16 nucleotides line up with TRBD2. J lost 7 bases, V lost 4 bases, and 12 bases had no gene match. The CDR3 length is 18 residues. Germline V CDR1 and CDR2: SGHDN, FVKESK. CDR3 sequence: CASSRSGLAGGRSVTQYF. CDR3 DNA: TGTGCCAGCAGCCGATCGGGACTAGCGGGGGGGCGATCGGTGACCCAGTACTTC. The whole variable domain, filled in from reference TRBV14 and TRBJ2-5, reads EAGVTQFPSHSVIEKGQTVTLRCDPISGHDNLYWYRRVMGKEIKFLLHFVKESKQDESGMPNNRFLAERTGGTYSTLKVQPAELEDSGVYFCASSRSGLAGGRSVTQYFGPGTRLLVL.

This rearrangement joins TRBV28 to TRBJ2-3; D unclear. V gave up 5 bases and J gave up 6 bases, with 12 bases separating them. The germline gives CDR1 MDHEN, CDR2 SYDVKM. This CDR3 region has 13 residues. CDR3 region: CASSPLSPDTQYF. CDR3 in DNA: TGTGCCAGCAGTCCACTCTCTCCGGATACGCAGTATTTT.

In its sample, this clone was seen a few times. The CDR3, as DNA: TGTGCCAGCAGCCAGCAGGCAGGGAGGGATACGCAGTATTTT. Translation: CASSQQAGRDTQYF. The gene calls are TRBV14 and TRBJ2-3; D perhaps matches TRBD2 (6 bases). The V end lost 3 bases, the J end lost 6 bases, and 13 bases lay between the germline ends. Germline CDR1 and CDR2: SGHDN and FVKESK. The CDR3 consists of 14 residues. Drawing the rest from reference TRBV14 and TRBJ2-3, the complete variable domain is EAGVTQFPSHSVIEKGQTVTLRCDPISGHDNLYWYRRVMGKEIKFLLHFVKESKQDESGMPNNRFLAERTGGTYSTLKVQPAELEDSGVYFCASSQQAGRDTQYFGPGTRLTVL.

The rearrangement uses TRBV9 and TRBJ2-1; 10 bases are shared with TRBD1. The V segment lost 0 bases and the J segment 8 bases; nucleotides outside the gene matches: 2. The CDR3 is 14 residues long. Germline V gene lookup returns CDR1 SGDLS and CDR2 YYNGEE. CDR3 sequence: CASSVVGQGDEQFF. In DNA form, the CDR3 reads TGTGCCAGCAGCGTAGTAGGACAGGGGGATGAGCAGTTCTTC. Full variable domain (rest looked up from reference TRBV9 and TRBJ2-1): DSGVTQTPKHLITATGQRVTLRCSPRSGDLSVYWYQQSLDQGLQFLIQYYNGEERAKGNILERFSAQQFPDLHSELNLSSLELGDSALYFCASSVVGQGDEQFFGPGTRLTVL.

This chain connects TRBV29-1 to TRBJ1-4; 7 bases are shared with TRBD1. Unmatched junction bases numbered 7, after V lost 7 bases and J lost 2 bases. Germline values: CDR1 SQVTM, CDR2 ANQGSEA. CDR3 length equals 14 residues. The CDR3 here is CSAHRGSTNEKLFF. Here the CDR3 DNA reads TGCAGCGCCCACAGGGGTTCGACTAATGAAAAACTGTTTTTT.

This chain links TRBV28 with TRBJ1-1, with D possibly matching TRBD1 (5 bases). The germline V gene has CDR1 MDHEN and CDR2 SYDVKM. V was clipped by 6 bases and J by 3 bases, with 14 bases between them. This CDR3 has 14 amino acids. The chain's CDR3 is CASSRPGGDTEAFF. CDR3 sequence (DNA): TGTGCCAGCAGCCGCCCGGGGGGAGACACTGAAGCTTTCTTT.

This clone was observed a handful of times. In nucleotides, the CDR3 is TGTGCCAGCGGCCGACAGGGCTCTGGAAACACCATATATTTT. Residues: CASGRQGSGNTIYF. J is TRBJ1-3 and V is TRBV27, with 7 bases aligning to TRBD1. CDR3 size: 14 residues. The ends lost 8 bases at V and 0 bases at J; junction bases unmatched: 4. Germline V gene sequence: CDR1 MNHEY, CDR2 SMNVEV (reference sequence).

CDR3 bases: TGCGCCAGCAGCTTGGTTGGGGGGACTACCGCTGGTGTGCAGTTCTTC. Residues: CASSLVGGTTAGVQFF. V gene TRBV5-1 combines with J gene TRBJ2-1, with 7 bases fitting TRBD2. J was trimmed by 12 bases and V by 0 bases; bases with no gene match: 15. The CDR3 is made up of 16 amino acids. Germline lookup yields CDR1 SGHRS and CDR2 YFSETQ.

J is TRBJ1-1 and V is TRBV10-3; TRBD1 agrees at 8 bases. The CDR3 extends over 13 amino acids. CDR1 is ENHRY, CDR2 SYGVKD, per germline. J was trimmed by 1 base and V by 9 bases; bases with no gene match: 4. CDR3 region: CAIRDRPNTEAFF. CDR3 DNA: TGTGCCATACGGGACAGGCCGAACACTGAAGCTTTCTTT.

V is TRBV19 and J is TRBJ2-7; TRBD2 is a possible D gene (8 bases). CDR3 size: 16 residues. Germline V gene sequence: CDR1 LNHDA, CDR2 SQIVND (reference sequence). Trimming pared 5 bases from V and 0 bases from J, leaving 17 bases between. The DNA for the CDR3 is TGTGCCAGTAGTTCCGGGGGGGACAGCAACTCCTACGAGCAGTACTTC. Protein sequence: CASSSGGDSNSYEQYF.

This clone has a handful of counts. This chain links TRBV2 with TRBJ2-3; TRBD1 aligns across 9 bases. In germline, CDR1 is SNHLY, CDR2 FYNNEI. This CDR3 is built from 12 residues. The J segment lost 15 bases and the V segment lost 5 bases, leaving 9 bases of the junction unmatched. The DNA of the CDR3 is TGTGCCAGCAGTAAACCGGGACAGGGAGGATATTTT. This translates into CASSKPGQGGYF.

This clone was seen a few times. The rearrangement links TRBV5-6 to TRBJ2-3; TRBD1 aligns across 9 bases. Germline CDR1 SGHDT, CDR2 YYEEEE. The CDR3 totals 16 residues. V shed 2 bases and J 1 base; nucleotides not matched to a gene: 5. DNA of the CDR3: TGTGCCAGCAGCTTCAAACAGGGGGCTGGCACAGATACGCAGTATTTT. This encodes CASSFKQGAGTDTQYF.

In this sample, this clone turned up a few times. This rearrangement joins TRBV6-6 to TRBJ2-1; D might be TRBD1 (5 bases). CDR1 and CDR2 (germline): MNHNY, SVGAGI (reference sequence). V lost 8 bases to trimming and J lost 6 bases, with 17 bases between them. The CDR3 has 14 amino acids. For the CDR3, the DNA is TGTGCCAGCCTAGGGGATCAGTCGCGCAATGAGCAGTTCTTC. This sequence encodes CASLGDQSRNEQFF.

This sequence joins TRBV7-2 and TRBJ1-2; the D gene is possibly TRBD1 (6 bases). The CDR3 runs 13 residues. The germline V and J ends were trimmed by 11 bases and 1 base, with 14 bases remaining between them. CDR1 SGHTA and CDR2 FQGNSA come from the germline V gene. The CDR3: CAARTDHNYGYTF. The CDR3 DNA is TGTGCCGCTAGGACAGATCATAACTATGGCTACACCTTC.

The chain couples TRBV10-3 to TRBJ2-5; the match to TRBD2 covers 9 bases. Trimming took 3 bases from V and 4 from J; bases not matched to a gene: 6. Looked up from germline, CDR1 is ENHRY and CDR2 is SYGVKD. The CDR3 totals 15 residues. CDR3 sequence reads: CAISEGAGGRETQYF. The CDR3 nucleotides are TGTGCCATCAGTGAAGGGGCGGGGGGGAGAGAGACCCAGTACTTC.

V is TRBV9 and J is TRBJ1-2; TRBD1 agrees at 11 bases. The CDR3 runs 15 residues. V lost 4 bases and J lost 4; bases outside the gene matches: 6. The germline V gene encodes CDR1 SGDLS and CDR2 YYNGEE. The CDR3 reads CASSPWTGGVYGYTF. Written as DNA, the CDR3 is TGTGCCAGCAGCCCCTGGACAGGGGGCGTCTATGGCTACACCTTC.

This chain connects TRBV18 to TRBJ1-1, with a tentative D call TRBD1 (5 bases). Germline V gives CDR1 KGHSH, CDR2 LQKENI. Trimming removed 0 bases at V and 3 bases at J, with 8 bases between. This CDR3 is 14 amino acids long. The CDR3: CASSPPAGHTEAFF. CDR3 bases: TGTGCCAGCTCACCACCGGCAGGGCACACTGAAGCTTTCTTT.

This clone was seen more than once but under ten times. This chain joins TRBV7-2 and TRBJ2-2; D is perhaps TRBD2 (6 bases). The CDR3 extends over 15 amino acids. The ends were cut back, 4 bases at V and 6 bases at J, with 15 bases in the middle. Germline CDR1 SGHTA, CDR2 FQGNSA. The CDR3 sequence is CASSSTGLQAGELFF. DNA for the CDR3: TGTGCCAGCAGCTCGACGGGACTCCAGGCCGGGGAGCTGTTTTTT.

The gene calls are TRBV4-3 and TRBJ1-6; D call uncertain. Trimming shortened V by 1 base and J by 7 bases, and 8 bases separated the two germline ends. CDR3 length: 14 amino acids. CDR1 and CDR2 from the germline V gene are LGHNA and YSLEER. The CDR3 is CASSQGYRNSPLHF. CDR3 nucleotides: TGCGCCAGCAGCCAAGGGTACCGGAATTCACCCCTCCACTTT.

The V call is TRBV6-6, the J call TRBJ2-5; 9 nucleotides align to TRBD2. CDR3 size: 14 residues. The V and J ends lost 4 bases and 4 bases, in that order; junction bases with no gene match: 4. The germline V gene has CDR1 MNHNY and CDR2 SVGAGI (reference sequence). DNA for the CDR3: TGTGCCAGCAGTTTCCCAGCGGGGGGAGAGACCCAGTACTTC. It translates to CASSFPAGGETQYF.

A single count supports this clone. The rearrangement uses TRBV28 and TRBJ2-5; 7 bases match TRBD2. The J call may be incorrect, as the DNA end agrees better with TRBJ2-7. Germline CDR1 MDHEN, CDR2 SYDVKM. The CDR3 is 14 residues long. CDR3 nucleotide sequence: TGTGCGTCCTGGGGCACAGGACTAGTCTACGAGCAGTACTTC. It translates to CASWGTGLVYEQYF.

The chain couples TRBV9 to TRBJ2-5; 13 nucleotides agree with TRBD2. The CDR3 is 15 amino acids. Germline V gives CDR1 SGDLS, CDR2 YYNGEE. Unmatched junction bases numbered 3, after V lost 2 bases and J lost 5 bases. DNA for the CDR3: TGTGCCAGCAGCGTGGGGACTAGCGGGACCGAGACCCAGTACTTC. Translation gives CASSVGTSGTETQYF.

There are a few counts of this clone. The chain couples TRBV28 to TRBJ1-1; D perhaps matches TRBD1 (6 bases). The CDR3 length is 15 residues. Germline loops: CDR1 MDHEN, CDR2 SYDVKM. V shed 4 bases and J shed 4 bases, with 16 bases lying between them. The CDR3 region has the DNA TGTGCCAGCAGTTCATCAGGGGCGGTGGGCACTGAAGCTTTCTTT. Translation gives CASSSSGAVGTEAFF.

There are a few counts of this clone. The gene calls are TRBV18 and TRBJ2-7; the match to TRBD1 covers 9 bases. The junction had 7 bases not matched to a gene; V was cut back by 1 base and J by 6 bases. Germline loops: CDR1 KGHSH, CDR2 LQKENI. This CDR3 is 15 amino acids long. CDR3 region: CASSPQGTGFGEQYF. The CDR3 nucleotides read TGTGCCAGCTCACCACAGGGGACAGGGTTCGGCGAGCAGTACTTC.